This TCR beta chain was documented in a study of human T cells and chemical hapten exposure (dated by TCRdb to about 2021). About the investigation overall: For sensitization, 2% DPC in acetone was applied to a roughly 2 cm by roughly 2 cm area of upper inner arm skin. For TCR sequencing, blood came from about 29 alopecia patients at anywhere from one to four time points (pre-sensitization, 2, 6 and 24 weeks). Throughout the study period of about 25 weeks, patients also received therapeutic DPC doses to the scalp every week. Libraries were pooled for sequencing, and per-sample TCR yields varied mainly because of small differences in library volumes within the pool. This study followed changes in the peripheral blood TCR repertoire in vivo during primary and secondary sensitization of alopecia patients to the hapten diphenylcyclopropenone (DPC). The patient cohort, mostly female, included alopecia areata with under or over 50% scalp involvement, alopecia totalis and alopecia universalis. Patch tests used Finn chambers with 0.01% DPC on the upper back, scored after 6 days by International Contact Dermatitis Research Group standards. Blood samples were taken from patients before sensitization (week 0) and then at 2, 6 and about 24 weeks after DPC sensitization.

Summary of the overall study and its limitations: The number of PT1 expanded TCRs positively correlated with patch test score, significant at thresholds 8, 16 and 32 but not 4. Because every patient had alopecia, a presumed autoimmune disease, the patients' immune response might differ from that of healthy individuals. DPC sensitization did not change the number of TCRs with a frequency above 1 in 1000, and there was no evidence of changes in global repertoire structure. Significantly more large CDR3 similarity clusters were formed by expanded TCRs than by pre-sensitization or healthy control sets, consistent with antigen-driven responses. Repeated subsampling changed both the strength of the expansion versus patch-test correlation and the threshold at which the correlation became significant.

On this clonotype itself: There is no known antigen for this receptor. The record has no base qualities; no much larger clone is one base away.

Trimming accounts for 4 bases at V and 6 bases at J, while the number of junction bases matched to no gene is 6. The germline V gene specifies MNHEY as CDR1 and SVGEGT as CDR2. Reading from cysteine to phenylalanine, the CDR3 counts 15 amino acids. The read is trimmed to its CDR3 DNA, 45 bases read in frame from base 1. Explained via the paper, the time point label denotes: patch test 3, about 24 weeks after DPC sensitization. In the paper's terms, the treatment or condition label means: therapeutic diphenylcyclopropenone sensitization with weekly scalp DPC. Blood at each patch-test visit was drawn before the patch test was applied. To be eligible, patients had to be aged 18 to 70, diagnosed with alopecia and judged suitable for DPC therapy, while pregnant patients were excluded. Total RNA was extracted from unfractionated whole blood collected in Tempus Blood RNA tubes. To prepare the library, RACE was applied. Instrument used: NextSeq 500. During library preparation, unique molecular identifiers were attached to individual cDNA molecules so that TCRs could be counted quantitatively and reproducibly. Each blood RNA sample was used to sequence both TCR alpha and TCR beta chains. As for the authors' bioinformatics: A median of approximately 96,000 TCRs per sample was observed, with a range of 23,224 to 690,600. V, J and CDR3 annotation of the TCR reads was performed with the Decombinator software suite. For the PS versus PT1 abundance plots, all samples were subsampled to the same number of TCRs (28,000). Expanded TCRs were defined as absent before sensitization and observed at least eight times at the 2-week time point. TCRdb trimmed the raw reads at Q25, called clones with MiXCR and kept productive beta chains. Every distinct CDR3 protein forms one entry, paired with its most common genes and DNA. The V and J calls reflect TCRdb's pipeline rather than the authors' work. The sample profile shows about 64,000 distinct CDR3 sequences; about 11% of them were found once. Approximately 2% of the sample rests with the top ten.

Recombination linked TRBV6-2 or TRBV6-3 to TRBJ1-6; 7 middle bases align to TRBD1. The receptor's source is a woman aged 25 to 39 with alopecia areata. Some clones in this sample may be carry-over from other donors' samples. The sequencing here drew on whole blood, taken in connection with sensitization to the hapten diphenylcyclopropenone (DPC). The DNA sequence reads TGTGCCAGCAGTTGGCGGGGGACAGCTAATTCACCCCTCCACTTT. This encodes CASSWRGTANSPLHF.